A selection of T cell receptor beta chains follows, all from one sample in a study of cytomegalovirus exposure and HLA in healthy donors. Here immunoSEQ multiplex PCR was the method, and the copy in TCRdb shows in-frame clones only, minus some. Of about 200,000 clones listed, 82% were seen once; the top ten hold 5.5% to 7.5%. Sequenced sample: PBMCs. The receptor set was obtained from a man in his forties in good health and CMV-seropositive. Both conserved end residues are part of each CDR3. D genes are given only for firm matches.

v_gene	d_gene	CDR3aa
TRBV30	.	CAWSEGESVDEQFF
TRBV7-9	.	CASSFLGSNTGELFF
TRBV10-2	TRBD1	CASSEMPGTGDGYTF
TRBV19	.	CASSISQGIEGYTF
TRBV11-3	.	CASSSETGNEQFF
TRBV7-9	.	CASSFEGGYGYTF
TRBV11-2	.	CASSPRPRPTETGELFF
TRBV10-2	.	CASSDDGGNNQPQHF
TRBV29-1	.	CSVDGARQYF
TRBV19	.	CASRDGSSDNEQFF
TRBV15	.	CATSRDQPGTETQYF
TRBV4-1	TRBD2	CASSQDKLAGDHEQYF
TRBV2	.	CASRRELVNGQFF
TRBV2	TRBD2	CASSTTSGRAETQYF
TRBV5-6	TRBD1	CASSVRQGASGYTF
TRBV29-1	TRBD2	CSVEASWIAGVADTQYF
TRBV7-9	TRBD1	CASSPRRDRLETQYF
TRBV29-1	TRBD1	CSVRTGLGPQHF
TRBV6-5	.	CASSLHREVNTEAFF
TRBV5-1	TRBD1	CASSLGTGLEKLFF
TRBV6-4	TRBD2	CASSDSGGRLYNEQFF
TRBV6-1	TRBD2	CASRGSGRSGNEQFF
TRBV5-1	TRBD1	CASSFSRGTGGREWAYNEQFF
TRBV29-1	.	CSVAGTGELSYEQYF
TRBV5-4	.	CASSFGADGYTF
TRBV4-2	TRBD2	CASSQDNVAGGRVGELFF
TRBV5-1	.	CASSLDGGGYGYTF
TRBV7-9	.	CASSFGGAPLHF
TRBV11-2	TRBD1	CASSSDRADEQYF
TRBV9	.	CASSDRDTLGEKLFF
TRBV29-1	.	CSVEGQPGQPQHF
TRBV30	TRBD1	CAWSSDRMTEAFF
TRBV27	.	CASRGWGPGTQYF
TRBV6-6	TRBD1	CASRGDRGRNQPQHF
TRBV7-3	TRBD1	CASSPGQGRYEQYF
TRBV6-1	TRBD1	CASSDRGYGYTF
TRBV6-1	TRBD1	CASSERTGWSSAGELFF
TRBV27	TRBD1	CASMGAGGHTGELFF
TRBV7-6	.	CASSRQGGVGAEAFF
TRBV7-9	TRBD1	CASSLRNYRGRAYNEQFF
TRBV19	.	CASSSGQNNQPQHF
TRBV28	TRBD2	CASRQGLATPDTQYF
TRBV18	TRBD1	CASSSSGQGITEAFF
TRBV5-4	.	CASSFGTEAFF
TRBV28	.	CASTFLQGLNTEAFF
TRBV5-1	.	CASSLTGRGYGYTF
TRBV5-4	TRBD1	CATTQGASNYGYTF